The present T cell receptor beta chain was sequenced within a study of blood T cells in healthy people across ages (dated by TCRdb to between 2014 and 2017). The study in broad terms: Template switching captured roughly one uniquely barcoded TCR beta cDNA molecule per two T cells in model experiments. To track age-related changes in TCR beta repertoire diversity, the study relied on deep sequencing normalized with unique cDNA molecular identifiers. The donors were split into four age groups: young (average 16 years), middle-aged (39), aged (more than 60) and long-lived (about 82). To avoid experimental bias, donors of different ages were distributed randomly across sequencing lanes. For two donors (one aged 18 to 29 and one aged 80 or older), the study analyzed two additional independent replicas of 1 million unique cDNA reads from the same blood draw. Findings and caveats that apply to the study as a whole: Because profiling used bulk unsorted PBMCs, naive and antigen-experienced compartments could not be compared conclusively. Because donor CMV infection status was unknown, age-related changes in expanded clonotypes were potentially confounded. A strong correlation was found between observed TCR beta diversity and the percentage of naive T cells measured by flow cytometry. As age increased, observed TCR beta diversity per million T cells dropped in a roughly linear way, and a significant reduction was already evident by age 40. Compared with the aged group, the long-lived group had more naive CD4+ T cells, fewer expanded clones and increased TCR diversity, a pattern suggesting age selection. Estimates of total diversity based on one million sequenced T cells were regarded as lower bounds and as underestimates.

Concerning this clonotype: The antigen it binds to is not known. No base quality information exists; no much larger clone differs at one position.

Systemically healthy Caucasian individuals from Russia, over 30 in total and aged roughly 6 to 100 years, were included as donors. Each donor gave around 9.8 milliliters of peripheral blood, collected into EDTA-treated Vacutainer tubes. PBMCs were isolated by Ficoll-Paque density-gradient centrifugation, with at least 7 million obtained per sample. Trizol reagent was used to extract total RNA from PBMCs, with at least 5 micrograms per sample. Naive CD45RAhigh/CD27high T cell percentages were measured by flow cytometry on a PBMC aliquot from every donor. Library method: 5' RACE. The sample was run on an Illumina HiSeq 2500. The second PCR ran for about 7 to 11 cycles and used a J-beta primer mix along with a sample-barcoded 5' primer. Each TCR beta cDNA molecule received a unique molecular identifier from a template-switch 5' adaptor carrying 12 random nucleotides. Each sample yielded at least 2.5 million CDR3-containing paired-end reads. The Mint cDNA synthesis kit, primed by a TRBC-specific oligonucleotide, was used to synthesize first-strand cDNA from all RNA. After uracil-DNA glycosylase treatment, a first 18-cycle PCR used universal primers M1SS and BC2_uni_R on all cDNA. Regarding the original processing steps: For normalization, 1 million high-quality reads were randomly selected from each sample, with every read carrying a distinct molecular identifier. Reads with shared molecular identifiers were discarded instead of being binned into consensus sequences. MiTCR, with a Q25 quality threshold and the strictest error-elimination algorithm, was used for CDR3 identification, clonotype clustering and error correction. A nonparametric unseen species model using Euler transformation provided a lower-bound estimate of total TCR beta diversity. Through fastp at Q25 and MiXCR, TCRdb rebuilt clones from the public reads, retaining in-frame beta chains. Here each entry gathers all rows of one CDR3 protein and keeps the most common genes and DNA. These V and J calls rely on TCRdb rather than the paper's analysis. The sample yields over 1,300,000 distinct CDR3 sequences; approximately 60% were counted once. Together, the top ten hold under 8.5% of the sample.

CDR1 and CDR2, per the germline V gene (reference sequence), are LNHDA and SQIVND. V lost 1 base and J lost 4 bases; the stretch between them is 14 bases long. CDR3 length: 16 amino acids, cysteine to phenylalanine. Of all the DNA, just the CDR3 is kept, 48 bases in frame from base 1. Rearrangement joined TRBV19 to TRBJ2-1; a tentative D match to TRBD1 spans 5 bases. This clonotype was obtained from a man between 18 and 29 years old in good health. Sequenced sample: blood. The DNA sequence follows: TGTGCCAGTAGTATAGTCCCTCAGGGCTCGTACAATGAGCAGTTCTTC. It codes for CASSIVPQGSYNEQFF.